What follows are 11 T cell receptor beta chains derived from one specimen sequenced in a study of cytomegalovirus exposure and HLA in healthy donors. Use of 60 Vbeta and 13 Jbeta primers characterized the PCR. Method: immunoSEQ multiplex PCR; TCRdb's copy keeps in-frame clones and lacks some. Its listing shows about 130,000 clones. The source material was PBMCs. The receptors come from a woman in her 40s in good health and CMV-seropositive.

The V call is TRBV9, the J call TRBJ2-1; TRBD2 agrees at 10 bases. V was pared by 0 bases and J by 0 bases, with 6 bases of the junction left unmatched. CDR3 length: 18 residues. The germline gives CDR1 SGDLS, CDR2 YYNGEE. The CDR3 is CASSVDLAGVVSYNEQFF. The CDR3 region has the DNA TGTGCCAGCAGCGTAGACCTAGCGGGAGTCGTCTCCTACAATGAGCAGTTCTTC.

V and J are TRBV5-1 and TRBJ2-2; 10 bases are shared with TRBD2. V was pared by 4 bases and J by 3 bases, with 3 bases of the junction left unmatched. The CDR3 totals 15 residues. Germline CDR1 and CDR2: SGHRS and YFSETQ. CDR3 in DNA: TGCGCCAGCAGCGCCCTAGCGGGAGACACCGGGGAGCTGTTTTTT. It yields the protein CASSALAGDTGELFF.

The V and J genes are TRBV7-9 and TRBJ2-7; TRBD2 agrees at 14 bases. The CDR3 is 16 amino acids. The V gene end was trimmed by 4 bases and the J gene end by 5 bases; junction bases not matched to a gene: 7. CDR1 and CDR2 (germline): SEHNR, FQNEAQ (reference sequence). CDR3 nucleotides: TGTGCCAGCAGCTCCAGCGGGACTAGCGGGAGAGACGAGCAGTACTTC. Translating gives CASSSSGTSGRDEQYF.

The chain employs TRBV27 and TRBJ2-3; TRBD2 aligns across 9 bases. CDR3 length: 16 residues. The V and J ends lost 3 bases and 2 bases, in that order; junction bases with no gene match: 6. Germline V CDR1 and CDR2: MNHEY, SMNVEV (reference sequence). CDR3 protein: CASSLTGLAHTDTQYF. In DNA form, the CDR3 reads TGTGCCAGCAGTTTGACCGGACTAGCGCACACAGATACGCAGTATTTT.

The V and J genes are TRBV11-1 and TRBJ2-6, with 7 bases matching TRBD1. The length of the CDR3 is 16 residues. Germline V lookup: CDR1 SGHAT, CDR2 FQDESV (reference sequence). With 8 bases clipped from V and 1 base from J, the junction kept 8 bases outside the gene matches. CDR3 DNA sequence: TGTGCCAGCTCTATAACACAGGGGTCTGGGGCCAACGTCCTGACTTTC. This codes for CASSITQGSGANVLTF.

The CDR3: CASSRRIPGLDNTGELFF. The CDR3 bases are TGTGCCAGCTCACGTCGCATTCCGGGACTAGATAACACCGGGGAGCTGTTTTTT. The chain carries TRBV18 and TRBJ2-2; 8 bases fit TRBD2. The CDR3 is 18 amino acids. The V gene end was trimmed by 4 bases and the J gene end by 2 bases; junction bases not matched to a gene: 12. In germline, CDR1 is KGHSH, CDR2 LQKENI. Drawing the rest from reference TRBV18 and TRBJ2-2, the complete variable domain is NAGVMQNPRHLVRRRGQEARLRCSPMKGHSHVYWYRQLPEEGLKFMVYLQKENIIDESGMPKERFSAEFPKEGPSILRIQQVVRGDSAAYFCASSRRIPGLDNTGELFFGEGSRLTVL.

The CDR3 nucleotides are TGCGCCAGCAGTGAGTTAGCGGGCCCGAGCAGTGAGCAGTTCTTC. Translated, it gives CASSELAGPSSEQFF. The genes are TRBV10-1 and TRBJ2-1, with TRBD2 matching over 7 bases. The CDR3 spans 15 residues. CDR1 WNHNN and CDR2 SYGVQD come from the germline V gene (reference sequence). The junction had 9 bases not matched to a gene; V was cut back by 1 base and J by 9 bases.

The rearrangement joins TRBV19 to TRBJ1-1; D remains unclear. Per the germline V gene, CDR1 is LNHDA and CDR2 is SQIVND (reference sequence). The V end was cut by 7 bases, the J end by 1 base, with 19 bases between. This CDR3 contains 16 residues. The CDR3 DNA sequence: TGTGCCAGTACCCACTTATTCGTAGGAGAGAACACTGAAGCTTTCTTT. Translation: CASTHLFVGENTEAFF.

The V call is TRBV11-2, the J call TRBJ2-3; 9 bases map to TRBD2. Losses at the gene ends were 4 bases for V and 2 bases for J; bases not matched to a gene: 1. The germline CDR1 and CDR2 sequences are SGHAT and FQNNGV. The CDR3 sequence is 14 residues long. The chain's CDR3 is CASSWTSDTDTQYF. In DNA, the CDR3 is TGTGCCAGCAGCTGGACTAGCGACACAGATACGCAGTATTTT.

The chain uses TRBV5-1 and TRBJ2-1; 12 nucleotides align to TRBD2. The CDR3 consists of 18 residues. V gave up 0 bases and J gave up 0 bases; unmatched junction bases: 4. Germline lookup yields CDR1 SGHRS and CDR2 YFSETQ. The CDR3: CASSLGLAGARSYNEQFF. CDR3 coding DNA: TGCGCCAGCAGCTTGGGACTAGCGGGGGCTCGCTCCTACAATGAGCAGTTCTTC.

V and J are TRBV27 and TRBJ2-5; 12 bases agree with TRBD2. Germline V gene data show CDR1 as MNHEY and CDR2 as SMNVEV (reference sequence). Trimming took 5 bases from V and 4 from J; bases not matched to a gene: 11. The CDR3 contains 17 residues. CDR3 in amino acids: CASSLKGLAGLGETQYF. In DNA form, the CDR3 reads TGTGCCAGCAGTCTAAAGGGACTAGCGGGCCTCGGAGAGACCCAGTACTTC.